The clone carrying this T cell receptor beta chain is a singleton in its sample. Its matching antigen is unknown. These data originate in a study of Tregs in tolerant kidney transplant recipients. Whole-study context: Related graft donors supplied nonmyeloablative bone marrow transplants, and mixed chimerism was transient.

The table came from immunoSEQ multiplex PCR; TCRdb's copy has only in-frame clones and leaves some out. This repertoire shows about 110,000 clones, roughly 89% found once; its top ten account for roughly 0.31%. Study outcomes and limitations: Antigen-driven expansion was suggested because donor-specific Tregs expanded more than all Tregs in tolerant patients. Activated donor B cell expansion appeared to reveal the most relevant donor-specific TCRbeta repertoire. Nucleotide sequences could not be compared across some patients' samples due to primer changes.

The V end lost 6 bases, the J end lost 4 bases, and 16 bases lay between the germline ends. In germline, CDR1 is MNHEY, CDR2 SVGAGI. CDR3 length equals 15 residues. This chain links TRBV6-5 with TRBJ1-3; TRBD1 is a possible D gene (5 bases). This specimen consisted of CD4+ T cells from blood, obtained before the transplant. The sequence came from a human donor who received a combined kidney and bone marrow transplant. Here the CDR3 reads CASSPTTGVGNTIYF. The CDR3 DNA reads as TGTGCCAGCAGCCCCACGACGGGGGTAGGAAACACCATATATTTT.